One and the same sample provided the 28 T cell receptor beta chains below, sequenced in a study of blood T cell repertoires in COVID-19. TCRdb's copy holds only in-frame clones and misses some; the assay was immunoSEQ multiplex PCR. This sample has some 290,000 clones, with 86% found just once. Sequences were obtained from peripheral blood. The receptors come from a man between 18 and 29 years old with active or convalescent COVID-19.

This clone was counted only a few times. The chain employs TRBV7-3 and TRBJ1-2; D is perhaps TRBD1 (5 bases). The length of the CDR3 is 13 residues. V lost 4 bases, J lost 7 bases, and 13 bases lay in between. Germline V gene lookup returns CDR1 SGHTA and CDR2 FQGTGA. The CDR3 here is CASSSGGSIGYTF. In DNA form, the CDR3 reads TGTGCCAGCAGCTCCGGGGGTTCGATTGGCTACACCTTC.

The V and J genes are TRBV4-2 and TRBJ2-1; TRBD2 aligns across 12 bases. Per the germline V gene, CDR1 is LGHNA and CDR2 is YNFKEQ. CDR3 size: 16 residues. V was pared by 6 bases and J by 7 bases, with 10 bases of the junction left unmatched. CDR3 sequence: CASSPRLAGDVNEQFF. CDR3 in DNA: TGTGCCAGCAGTCCCCGACTAGCGGGGGACGTGAATGAGCAGTTCTTC.

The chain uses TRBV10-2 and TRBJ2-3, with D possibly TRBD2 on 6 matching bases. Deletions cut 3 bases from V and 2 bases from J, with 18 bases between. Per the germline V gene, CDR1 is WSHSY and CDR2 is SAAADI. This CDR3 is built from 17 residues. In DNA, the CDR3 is TGCGCCAGCAGTGATTACCCAAGCGGGTCGTACACAGATACGCAGTATTTT. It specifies CASSDYPSGSYTDTQYF.

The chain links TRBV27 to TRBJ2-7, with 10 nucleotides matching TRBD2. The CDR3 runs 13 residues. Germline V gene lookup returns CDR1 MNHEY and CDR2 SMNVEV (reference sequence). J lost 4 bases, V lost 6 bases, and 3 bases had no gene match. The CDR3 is CASSLAGAYEQYF. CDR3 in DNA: TGTGCCAGCAGCCTAGCGGGAGCGTACGAGCAGTACTTC.

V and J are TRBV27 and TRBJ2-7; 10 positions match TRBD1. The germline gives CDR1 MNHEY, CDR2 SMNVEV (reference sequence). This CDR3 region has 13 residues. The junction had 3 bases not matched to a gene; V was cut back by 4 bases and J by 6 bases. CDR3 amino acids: CASSSGTGVEQYF. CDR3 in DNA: TGTGCCAGCAGTTCCGGGACAGGGGTCGAGCAGTACTTC.

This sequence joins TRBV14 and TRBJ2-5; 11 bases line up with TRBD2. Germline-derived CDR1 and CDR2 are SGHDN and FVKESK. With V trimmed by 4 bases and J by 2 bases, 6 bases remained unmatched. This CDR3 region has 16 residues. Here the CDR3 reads CASSPWTSGFQETQYF. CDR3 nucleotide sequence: TGTGCCAGCAGCCCGTGGACTAGCGGGTTTCAAGAGACCCAGTACTTC.

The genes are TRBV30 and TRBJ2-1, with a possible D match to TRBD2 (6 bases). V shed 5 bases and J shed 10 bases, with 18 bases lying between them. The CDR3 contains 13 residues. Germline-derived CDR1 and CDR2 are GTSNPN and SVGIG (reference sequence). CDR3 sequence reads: CAWGGPSLAEQFF. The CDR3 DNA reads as TGTGCCTGGGGGGGTCCCTCCCTAGCGGAGCAGTTCTTC.

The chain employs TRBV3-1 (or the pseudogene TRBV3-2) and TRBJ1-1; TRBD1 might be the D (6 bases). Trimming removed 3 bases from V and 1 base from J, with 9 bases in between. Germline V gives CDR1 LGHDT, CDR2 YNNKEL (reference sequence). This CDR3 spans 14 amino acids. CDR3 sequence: CASSHKDRNTEAFF. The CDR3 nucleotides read TGTGCCAGCAGCCACAAGGACAGGAACACTGAAGCTTTCTTT.

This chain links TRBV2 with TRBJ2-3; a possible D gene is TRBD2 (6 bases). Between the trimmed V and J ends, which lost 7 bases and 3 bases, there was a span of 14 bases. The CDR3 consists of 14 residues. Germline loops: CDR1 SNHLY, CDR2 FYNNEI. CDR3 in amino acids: CASMIGSWTDTQYF. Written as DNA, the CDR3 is TGTGCCAGCATGATCGGGAGTTGGACAGATACGCAGTATTTT.

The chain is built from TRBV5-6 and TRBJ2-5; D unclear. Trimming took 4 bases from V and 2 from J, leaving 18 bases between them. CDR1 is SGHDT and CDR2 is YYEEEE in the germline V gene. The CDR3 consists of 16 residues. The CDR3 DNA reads TGTGCCAGCAGCCCCCTGAGCGCGAATTATCAAGAGACCCAGTACTTC. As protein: CASSPLSANYQETQYF.

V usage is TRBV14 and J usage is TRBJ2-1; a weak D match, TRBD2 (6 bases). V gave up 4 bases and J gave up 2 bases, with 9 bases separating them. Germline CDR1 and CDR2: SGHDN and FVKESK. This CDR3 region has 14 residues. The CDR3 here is CASSLVAAYNEQFF. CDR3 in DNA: TGTGCCAGCAGCCTGGTAGCGGCCTACAATGAGCAGTTCTTC.

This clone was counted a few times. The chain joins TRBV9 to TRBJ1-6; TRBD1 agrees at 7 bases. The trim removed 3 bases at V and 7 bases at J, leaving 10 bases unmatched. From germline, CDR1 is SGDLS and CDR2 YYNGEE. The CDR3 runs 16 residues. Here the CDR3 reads CASSASQGVRNSPLHF. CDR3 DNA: TGTGCCAGCAGCGCGTCTCAGGGGGTACGGAATTCACCCCTCCACTTT. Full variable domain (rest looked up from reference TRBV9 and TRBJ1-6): DSGVTQTPKHLITATGQRVTLRCSPRSGDLSVYWYQQSLDQGLQFLIQYYNGEERAKGNILERFSAQQFPDLHSELNLSSLELGDSALYFCASSASQGVRNSPLHFGNGTRLTVT.

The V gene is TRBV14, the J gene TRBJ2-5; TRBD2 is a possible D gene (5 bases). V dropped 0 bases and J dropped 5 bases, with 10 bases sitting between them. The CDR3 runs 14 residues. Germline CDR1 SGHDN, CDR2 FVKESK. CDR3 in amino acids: CASSQEGGGETQYF. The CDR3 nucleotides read TGTGCCAGCAGCCAAGAAGGAGGTGGGGAGACCCAGTACTTC.

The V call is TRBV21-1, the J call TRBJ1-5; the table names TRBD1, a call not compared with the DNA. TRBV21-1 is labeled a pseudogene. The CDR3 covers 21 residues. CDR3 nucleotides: TGTGCCAGCAGCAAAGGAGGCTTCGGGACAGGGCCTATTAGGTGCAATCAGCCCCAGCATTTT. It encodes CASSKGGFGTGPIRCNQPQHF.

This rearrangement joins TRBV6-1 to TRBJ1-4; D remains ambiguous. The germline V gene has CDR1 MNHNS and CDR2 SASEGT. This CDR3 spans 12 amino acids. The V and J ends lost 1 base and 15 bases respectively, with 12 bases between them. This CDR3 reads CASSEVGSMVFF. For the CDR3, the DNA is TGTGCCAGCAGTGAAGTGGGGAGCATGGTGTTTTTT.

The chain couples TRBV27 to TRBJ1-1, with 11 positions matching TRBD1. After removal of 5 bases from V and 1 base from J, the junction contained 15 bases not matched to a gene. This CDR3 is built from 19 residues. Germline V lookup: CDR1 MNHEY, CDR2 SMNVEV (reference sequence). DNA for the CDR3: TGTGCCAGCAGTCCTAACCCGGGACAGGGGGGCCTTGGGAACACTGAAGCTTTCTTT. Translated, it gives CASSPNPGQGGLGNTEAFF.

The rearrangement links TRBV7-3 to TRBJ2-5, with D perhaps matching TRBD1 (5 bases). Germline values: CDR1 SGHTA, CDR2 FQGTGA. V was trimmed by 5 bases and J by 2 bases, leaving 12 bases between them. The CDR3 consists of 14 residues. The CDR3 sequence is CASSPGQGQETQYF. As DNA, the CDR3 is TGTGCCAGCAGCCCCGGGCAGGGACAAGAGACCCAGTACTTC. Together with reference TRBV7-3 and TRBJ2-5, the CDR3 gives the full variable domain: GAGVSQTPSNKVTEKGKYVELRCDPISGHTALYWYRQSLGQGPEFLIYFQGTGAADDSGLPNDRFFAVRPEGSVSTLKIQRTERGDSAVYLCASSPGQGQETQYFGPGTRLLVL.

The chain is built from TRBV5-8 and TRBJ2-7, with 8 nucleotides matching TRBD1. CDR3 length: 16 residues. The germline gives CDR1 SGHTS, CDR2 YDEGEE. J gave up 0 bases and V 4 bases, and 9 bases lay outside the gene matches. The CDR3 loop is CASSHGQGENSYEQYF. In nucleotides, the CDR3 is TGTGCCAGCAGCCACGGACAGGGAGAAAACTCCTACGAGCAGTACTTC. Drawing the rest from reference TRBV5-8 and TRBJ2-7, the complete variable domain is EAGVTQSPTHLIKTRGQQATLRCSPISGHTSVYWYQQALGLGLQFLLWYDEGEERNRGNFPPRFSGRQFPNYSSELNVNALELEDSALYLCASSHGQGENSYEQYFGPGTRLTVT.

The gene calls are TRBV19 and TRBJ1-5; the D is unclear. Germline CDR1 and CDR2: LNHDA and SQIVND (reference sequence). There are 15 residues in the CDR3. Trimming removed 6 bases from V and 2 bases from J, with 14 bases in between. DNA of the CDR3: TGTGCCAGTAGAAGGGAGGTTGGGGGCAATCAGCCCCAGCATTTT. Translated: CASRREVGGNQPQHF.

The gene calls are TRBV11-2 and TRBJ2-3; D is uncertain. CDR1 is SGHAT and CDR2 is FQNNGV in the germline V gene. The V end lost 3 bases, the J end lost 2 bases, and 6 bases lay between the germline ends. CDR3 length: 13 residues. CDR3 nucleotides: TGTGCCAGCAGCTTCTCCCCCACAGATACGCAGTATTTT. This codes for CASSFSPTDTQYF.

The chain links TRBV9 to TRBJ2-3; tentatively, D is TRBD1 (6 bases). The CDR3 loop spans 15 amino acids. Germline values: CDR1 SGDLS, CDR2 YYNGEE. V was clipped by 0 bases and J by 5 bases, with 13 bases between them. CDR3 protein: CASSVGQGRQDTQYF. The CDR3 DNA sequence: TGTGCCAGCAGCGTAGGCCAGGGGCGACAAGATACGCAGTATTTT.

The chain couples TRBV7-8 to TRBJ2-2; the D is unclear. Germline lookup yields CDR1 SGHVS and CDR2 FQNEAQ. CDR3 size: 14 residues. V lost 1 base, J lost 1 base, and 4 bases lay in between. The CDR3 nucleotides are TGTGCCAGCAGCTTAGGTCTGAACACCGGGGAGCTGTTTTTT. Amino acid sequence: CASSLGLNTGELFF.

CDR3 residues: CATSLAGGPEETQYF. For the CDR3, the DNA is TGTGCCACCAGTTTAGCGGGAGGGCCCGAAGAGACCCAGTACTTC. This chain connects TRBV24-1 to TRBJ2-5, with TRBD2 identical over 11 bases. V lost 6 bases to trimming and J lost 3 bases; unmatched junction nucleotides: 5. CDR1 is KGHDR, CDR2 SFDVKD, per germline. The CDR3 length is 15 residues.

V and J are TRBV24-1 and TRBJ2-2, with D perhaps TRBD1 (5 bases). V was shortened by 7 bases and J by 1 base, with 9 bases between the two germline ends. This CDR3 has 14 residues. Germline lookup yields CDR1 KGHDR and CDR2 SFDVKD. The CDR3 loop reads CATRETENTGELFF. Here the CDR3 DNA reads TGTGCCACCAGGGAGACAGAGAACACCGGGGAGCTGTTTTTT.

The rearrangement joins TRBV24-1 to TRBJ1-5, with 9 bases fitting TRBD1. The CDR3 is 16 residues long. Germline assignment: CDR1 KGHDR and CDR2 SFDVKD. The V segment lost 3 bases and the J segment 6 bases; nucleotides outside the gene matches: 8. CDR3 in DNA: TGTGCCACCAGTGATACGACGGGACAGGGCGGTCAGCCCCAGCATTTT. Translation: CATSDTTGQGGQPQHF.

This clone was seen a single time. CDR3 loop: CASSLTAGLTGELFF. Here the CDR3 DNA reads TGCGCCAGCAGCTTGACAGCAGGGCTCACCGGGGAGCTGTTTTTT. The chain joins TRBV5-1 to TRBJ2-2, with D tentatively TRBD1 (5 bases). Trimming pared 1 base from V and 4 bases from J, leaving 11 bases between. The germline CDR1 and CDR2 sequences are SGHRS and YFSETQ. The CDR3 has 15 residues.

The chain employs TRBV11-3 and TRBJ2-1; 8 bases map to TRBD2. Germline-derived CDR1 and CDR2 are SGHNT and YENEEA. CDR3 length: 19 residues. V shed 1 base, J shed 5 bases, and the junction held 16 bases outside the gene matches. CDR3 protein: CASSLGGVFRGRTHNEQFF. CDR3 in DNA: TGTGCCAGCAGCTTAGGGGGGGTTTTTCGCGGGAGGACGCACAATGAGCAGTTCTTC.

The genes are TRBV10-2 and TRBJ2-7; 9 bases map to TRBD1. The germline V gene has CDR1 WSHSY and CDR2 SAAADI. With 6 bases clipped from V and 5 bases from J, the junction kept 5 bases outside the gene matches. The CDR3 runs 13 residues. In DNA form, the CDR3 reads TGCGCCAGCAGGGGACAGGGAGGAAACGAGCAGTACTTC. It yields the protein CASRGQGGNEQYF.